The entry below describes one T cell receptor beta chain. The sample belongs to a study of blood T cell repertoires in COVID-19. About the research overall: Donors in the United States, Italy and Spain gave samples during acute or convalescent COVID-19. Sample material is recorded as cDNA or gDNA derived from T cells, B-cell-depleted T cells, or PBMCs.

CDR3 length: 14 amino acids. The germline V gene has CDR1 WSHSY and CDR2 SAAADI. The V end lost 7 bases, the J end lost 4 bases, and 13 bases lay between the germline ends. Methods used by the authors: Reference gene primer amplification yielded estimated nucleated cell counts. Repertoires were generated with immunoSEQ multiplex PCR, while TCRdb's copy carries only in-frame clones and drops some. V, J and clone size reflect that table, while D and trimming were determined from the DNA. The repertoire holds under 300,000 clones, with approximately 92% as singletons. Sequenced: peripheral blood. The receptor comes from a woman between 40 and 55 years old who had recovered from COVID-19. This rearrangement joins TRBV10-2 to TRBJ2-2; TRBD2 is a possible D gene (6 bases). CDR3 loop: CASMAPSVTGELFF. The CDR3 DNA reads as TGCGCCAGCATGGCGCCTAGCGTCACCGGGGAGCTGTTTTTT.